The 28 T cell receptor beta chains presented below share a single source sample, sequenced in a study of identical twins. From the 5' RACE reads, TCRdb called clonotypes with MiXCR, one entry per CDR3 protein. The sample consists of just under 650,000 distinct CDR3 sequences, about 7.1% of them appearing once. These records were also assigned to another study, of yellow fever vaccine responses in identical twins.

Sequencing used PBMCs. These receptors all stem from a woman between 18 and 29 years old in good health.

This clonotype was seen only a few times. The chain uses TRBV21-1 and TRBJ2-2. TRBV21-1 represents a pseudogene. The CDR3 covers 16 residues. In DNA form, the CDR3 reads TGTGCCAGCAGCAAAGATCAGACAGCCAACACCGGGGAGCTGTTTTTT. Translation: CASSKDQTANTGELFF.

The chain uses TRBV5-1 and TRBJ1-3; TRBD1 matches 7 bases. The germline CDR1 and CDR2 sequences are SGHRS and YFSETQ. The CDR3 is 16 amino acids. The J segment lost 0 bases and the V segment lost 0 bases, leaving 3 bases of the junction unmatched. CDR3 sequence (DNA): TGCGCCAGCAGCTTGGCTGACAGGGCCTCTGGAAACACCATATATTTT. The encoded protein is CASSLADRASGNTIYF.

This clonotype occurred many times. The V call is TRBV4-1, the J call TRBJ2-3, with D unresolved. V lost 4 bases to trimming and J lost 0 bases, with 14 bases between them. In germline, CDR1 is MGHRA, CDR2 YSYEKL. The CDR3 is made up of 16 amino acids. Here the CDR3 DNA reads TGCGCCAGCAGCCCTCCCTCGGAGAATAGCACAGATACGCAGTATTTT. The encoded protein is CASSPPSENSTDTQYF.

This clonotype was counted once. CDR3 DNA sequence: TGCACCAGCAGCCATTCCTTAGCGGGAAGGTCCTCAGATACGCAGTATTTT. Its protein is CTSSHSLAGRSSDTQYF. The chain employs TRBV1 and TRBJ2-3; the table assigns TRBD2, which was not confirmed against the DNA. TRBV1 is designated a pseudogene. CDR3 length: 17 amino acids.

In this sample, this clonotype turned up many times. The rearrangement uses TRBV3-1 and TRBJ2-3; either TRBD1 or TRBD2 may supply D (5 bases each). Germline V gene lookup returns CDR1 LGHDT and CDR2 YNNKEL (reference sequence). The CDR3 length is 15 residues. The V end was cut by 1 base, the J end by 5 bases, with 13 bases between. The CDR3: CASSQAARAGDTQYF. The CDR3, as DNA: TGTGCCAGCAGCCAAGCGGCCAGGGCGGGAGATACGCAGTATTTT.

Concerning this clonotype: The junction departs from germline at one end; a sequencing error may be responsible. This chain uses TRBV2 with TRBJ2-3, with 11 bases identical to TRBD2. This CDR3 contains 19 residues. Germline-derived CDR1 and CDR2 are SNHLY and FYNNEI. CDR3 loop: CAISRAGTSGTSSTDTQYF. The CDR3 nucleotides read TGTGCCATCAGTCGAGCCGGGACTAGCGGAACTTCTAGCACAGATACGCAGTATTTT. The full variable domain, completed using reference TRBV2 and TRBJ2-3, is EPEVTQTPSHQVTQMGQEVILRCVPISNHLYFYWYRQILGQKVEFLVSFYNNEISEKSEIFDDQFSVERPDGSNFTLKIRSTKLEDSAMYFCAISRAGTSGTSSTDTQYFGPGTRLTVL.

The table lists this clonotype with many counts. This chain uses TRBV12-3 or TRBV12-4 with TRBJ2-1; 12 nucleotides match TRBD2. After removal of 7 bases from V and 9 bases from J, the junction contained 13 bases not matched to a gene. There are 16 residues in the CDR3. The DNA of the CDR3 is TGTGCCAGCACTAAGGGACTAGCGGGCGGGGGGAGTGAGCAGTTCTTC. This translates into CASTKGLAGGGSEQFF.

This clonotype appeared many times. This chain's CDR3 is CASSLFTEYNEQFF. The DNA of the CDR3 is TGTGCCAGCAGCTTATTCACGGAATACAATGAGCAGTTCTTC. The V call is TRBV7-2, the J call TRBJ2-1, with D unresolved. Trimming removed 2 bases from V and 4 bases from J, with 9 bases in between. The CDR3 is made up of 14 amino acids. Germline V gene lookup returns CDR1 SGHTA and CDR2 FQGNSA.

This clonotype has a count of ten or more. The chain is built from TRBV5-1 and TRBJ2-1; D gene ambiguous. With 0 bases removed from V and 2 bases from J, the gap between germline ends came to 9 bases. Germline V lookup: CDR1 SGHRS, CDR2 YFSETQ. CDR3 length: 15 residues. The CDR3 sequence is CASSLEARTYNEQFF. CDR3 nucleotide sequence: TGCGCCAGCAGCTTGGAGGCTAGAACCTACAATGAGCAGTTCTTC.

In its sample, this clonotype was seen a few times. This chain connects TRBV6-1 to TRBJ2-2, with 8 bases that match TRBD1. This CDR3 has 14 amino acids. J was trimmed by 7 bases and V by 6 bases; bases with no gene match: 7. Germline CDR1 is MNHNS and CDR2 is SASEGT. The CDR3 DNA is TGTGCCAGCAGAGAGGACAGGGCGGTCGGGGAGCTGTTTTTT. Translating gives CASREDRAVGELFF.

This chain's CDR3 is CSAWDEGEQFF. In DNA form, the CDR3 reads TGCAGTGCGTGGGATGAGGGGGAGCAGTTCTTC. The chain has TRBV20-1 and TRBJ2-1; D possibly matches TRBD1 or TRBD2 (5 bases each). CDR3 length equals 11 residues. V was trimmed by 6 bases and J by 10 bases, leaving 13 bases between them. Germline lookup yields CDR1 DFQATT and CDR2 SNEGSKA (reference sequence).

This clonotype came up a few times. This sequence joins TRBV20-1 and TRBJ2-2; D might be TRBD2 (6 bases). The germline V gene encodes CDR1 DFQATT and CDR2 SNEGSKA (reference sequence). V was shortened by 1 base and J by 4 bases, with 10 bases between the two germline ends. The CDR3 has 14 residues. CDR3 sequence (DNA): TGCAGTGCTAGAGGCGGGGTGTCCACCGGGGAGCTGTTTTTT. The encoded protein is CSARGGVSTGELFF.

The CDR3 loop is CSARGSPADFDEQYV. CDR3 DNA sequence: TGCAGTGCTAGGGGTAGCCCCGCAGATTTTGACGAGCAGTACGTC. This chain joins TRBV20-1 and TRBJ2-7; D not certain. Looked up from germline, CDR1 is DFQATT and CDR2 is SNEGSKA (reference sequence). The CDR3 extends over 15 amino acids. V lost 3 bases to trimming and J lost 5 bases, with 20 bases between them.

This clonotype was seen only a few times. This chain uses TRBV27 with TRBJ2-5; D unclear. V was pared by 4 bases and J by 4 bases, with 13 bases between. This CDR3 contains 14 residues. Germline-derived CDR1 and CDR2 are MNHEY and SMNVEV (reference sequence). The DNA of the CDR3 is TGTGCCAGCAGTTCCTTGGAATCGAGAGAGACCCAGTACTTC. This translates into CASSSLESRETQYF.

V gene TRBV20-1 combines with J gene TRBJ2-3; TRBD2 agrees at 13 bases. J gave up 5 bases and V 5 bases, and 10 bases lay outside the gene matches. The germline gives CDR1 DFQATT, CDR2 SNEGSKA (reference sequence). The CDR3 has 16 amino acids. CDR3 nucleotides: TGCAGTGCTCAGGGACTAGCGGGACCCGCCCGAGATACGCAGTATTTT. Its protein product is CSAQGLAGPARDTQYF.

This clonotype has a handful of counts. V and J are TRBV20-1 and TRBJ2-7, with D possibly TRBD1 on 6 matching bases. Trimming cost V 3 bases and J 3 bases, with 27 bases left between them. Germline CDR1 and CDR2: DFQATT and SNEGSKA (reference sequence). The CDR3 loop spans 18 amino acids. The CDR3 spells CSASLGQRPPMTHYEQYF. The DNA for the CDR3 is TGCAGTGCTAGTCTGGGACAAAGGCCCCCGATGACCCACTACGAGCAGTACTTC.

The V and J genes are TRBV2 and TRBJ1-2, with D possibly being TRBD1 (6 bases). The CDR3 runs to 13 residues. Trimming shortened V by 3 bases and J by 7 bases, and 12 bases separated the two germline ends. Germline V CDR1 and CDR2: SNHLY, FYNNEI. CDR3 in DNA: TGTGCCAGCAGTGATGGGGGGGCTGGTGGCTACACCTTC. Protein product: CASSDGGAGGYTF.

This clonotype has a handful of counts. V usage is TRBV29-1 and J usage is TRBJ2-3; possible D gene TRBD2, 6 bases. The ends were cut back, 6 bases at V and 0 bases at J, with 16 bases in the middle. From germline, CDR1 is SQVTM and CDR2 ANQGSEA. This CDR3 has 15 amino acids. Here the CDR3 reads CSVILWGVSTDTQYF. Here the CDR3 DNA reads TGCAGCGTAATCCTTTGGGGGGTTAGCACAGATACGCAGTATTTT.

The chain has TRBV2 and TRBJ2-7, with D maybe TRBD2 (5 bases). V dropped 8 bases and J dropped 1 base, with 9 bases sitting between them. CDR1 and CDR2 (germline): SNHLY, FYNNEI. CDR3 length equals 12 residues. CDR3 nucleotides: TGTGCCAGCGCGAGGGCGTCCTACGAGCAGTACTTC. This encodes CASARASYEQYF.

The rearrangement joins TRBV24-1 to TRBJ2-7, with D perhaps matching TRBD1 (5 bases). The CDR3 loop spans 14 amino acids. Germline CDR1 is KGHDR and CDR2 is SFDVKD. The V end was cut by 3 bases, the J end by 5 bases, with 13 bases between. CDR3 DNA sequence: TGTGCCACCAGTGATGTAGGGGTGTCAAACGAGCAGTACTTC. Protein product: CATSDVGVSNEQYF.

The chain carries TRBV7-6 and TRBJ1-1; the match to TRBD1 covers 9 bases. The germline CDR1 and CDR2 sequences are SGHVS and FNYEAQ. The CDR3 is made up of 13 amino acids. V lost 2 bases to trimming and J lost 8 bases; unmatched junction nucleotides: 3. The CDR3 reads CASSLWDREEAFF. DNA for the CDR3: TGTGCCAGCAGCTTATGGGACAGGGAAGAAGCTTTCTTT.

Ten or more counts support this clonotype. The chain recombines TRBV5-1 with TRBJ2-5; D is perhaps TRBD2 (6 bases). In germline, CDR1 is SGHRS, CDR2 YFSETQ. V shed 0 bases and J shed 5 bases, with 14 bases lying between them. The CDR3 is 15 residues long. CDR3 loop: CASSLGGIAEETQYF. CDR3 DNA: TGCGCCAGCAGCTTGGGAGGGATAGCGGAGGAGACCCAGTACTTC.

This clonotype appeared many times. The chain has TRBV12-3 or TRBV12-4 and TRBJ2-1, with 10 nucleotides matching TRBD2. With 1 base clipped from V and 7 bases from J, the junction kept 10 bases outside the gene matches. The CDR3 covers 17 residues. CDR3 residues: CASSLGRLAGARNEQFF. The CDR3 DNA follows: TGTGCCAGCAGTTTAGGACGCCTAGCGGGAGCCCGGAATGAGCAGTTCTTC.

V gene TRBV4-2 combines with J gene TRBJ1-1; no reliable D call. V lost 3 bases and J 0 bases, leaving 11 bases between the germline ends. In germline, CDR1 is LGHNA, CDR2 YNFKEQ. This CDR3 spans 15 amino acids. In nucleotides, the CDR3 is TGTGCCAGCAGCCAGGTGACATCGCTGAACACTGAAGCTTTCTTT. Translating gives CASSQVTSLNTEAFF.

This clonotype was detected many times. The chain is built from TRBV25-1 and TRBJ2-7; tentative D call: TRBD1 (6 bases). The ends were cut back, 6 bases at V and 2 bases at J, with 14 bases in the middle. There are 14 residues in the CDR3. Germline loops: CDR1 MGHDK, CDR2 SYGVNS. The CDR3 DNA sequence: TGTGCCAGCAGGGCGGACAGCCCCCCCTACGAGCAGTACTTC. Its protein product is CASRADSPPYEQYF.

This clonotype was seen at least ten times. The chain recombines TRBV18 with TRBJ1-1; no reliable D call. The V end was cut by 1 base, the J end by 2 bases, with 5 bases between. Per the germline V gene, CDR1 is KGHSH and CDR2 is LQKENI. This CDR3 has 13 amino acids. CDR3 in DNA: TGTGCCAGCTCACCACTTGCCAACACTGAAGCTTTCTTT. Protein sequence: CASSPLANTEAFF.

There are a few counts of this clonotype. The genes are TRBV5-1 and TRBJ2-1; D perhaps matches TRBD2 (6 bases). Germline V gives CDR1 SGHRS, CDR2 YFSETQ. This CDR3 spans 17 amino acids. V shed 0 bases and J shed 0 bases, with 13 bases lying between them. The CDR3 protein is CASSLDSAGFSYNEQFF. CDR3 bases: TGCGCCAGCAGCTTGGACTCGGCGGGGTTCTCCTACAATGAGCAGTTCTTC.

This clonotype was seen many times. The junction shows a germline mismatch at one end, possibly a read error. The CDR3 DNA sequence: TGTGCCAGCAGCCAAGTGGGGAACACTGAAGCTTTCTTT. Its translation: CASSQVGNTEAFF. This rearrangement joins TRBV4-1 to TRBJ1-1; D is unclear. Germline loops: CDR1 MGHRA, CDR2 YSYEKL. The CDR3 has 13 residues.